Following are 14 T cell receptor beta chains from one sample sequenced in a study of tumor-infiltrating lymphocytes in primary liver carcinoma. Unsorted bulk tissue (roughly 17-32 mg) underwent RNA and DNA co-extraction. Priming with a constant-region primer yielded TCR beta cDNA from around 0.45 ug total RNA. Amplification in three nested multiplex PCR rounds with slightly modified ARM-PCR gave rise to TCR beta libraries. The opening two PCR rounds, around 11 cycles each, paired TRBV1-TRBV30 forward primers with a C-beta reverse primer. TCRdb reprocessed the multiplex PCR reads via MiXCR and lists one record per CDR3 protein. The data contain 50,000 or so distinct CDR3 sequences, approximately 80% of them singletons. The sample taken for sequencing was liver tumor tissue from sampling region 5. Sample subset: tumor region T5, tumor centre. All receptors come from a man aged 35 to 55 with primary liver carcinoma and hepatitis B virus infection.

This chain uses TRBV12-3 or TRBV12-4 with TRBJ2-5; D remains unclear. V was trimmed by 3 bases and J by 8 bases, leaving 10 bases between them. This CDR3 region has 12 residues. In DNA, the CDR3 is TGTGCCAGCAGTTTGAGGTCAGATACCCAGTACTTC. It translates to CASSLRSDTQYF.

This clonotype occurred once. Given the absence of the conserved phenylalanine or tryptophan at the CDR3 end, a read error is likely. Because the CDR3's place on the DNA is in doubt, the DNA is left out and the CDR3 is given as listed by TCRdb. V and J are TRBV4-2 and TRBJ2-2; TRBD1, as called in the table, went unchecked against the DNA. Looked up from germline, CDR1 is LGHNA and CDR2 is YNFKEQ. Counting both end residues, the CDR3 totals 15 amino acids. Here the CDR3 reads CASSQAGEKTGEPFS.

In regard to this clonotype: A read error may account for a junction end that differs from germline. The rearrangement joins TRBV5-5 to TRBJ2-2, with no clear D. CDR1 is SGHKS and CDR2 is YYEKEE in the germline V gene (reference sequence). The CDR3 sequence is 14 residues long. CDR3 nucleotides: TGTGCCAGCAGCTTAAACCTAAACACCCGGGAGCTGTTTTTT. It encodes CASSLNLNTRELFF.

Remarks on this clonotype: At one end, the junction sequence differs from germline, possibly due to a read error. The chain uses TRBV6-6 and TRBJ2-5; TRBD2 aligns across 14 bases. The CDR3 consists of 20 residues. Germline V gene data show CDR1 as MNHNY and CDR2 as SVGAGI (reference sequence). CDR3 sequence (DNA): TGTGCCAGCAGCCAATGGGGTTTACTGACTAGCGGGAGGGCCGTAGAGAGCCAGTGCTTC. It codes for CASSQWGLLTSGRAVESQCF.

On this clonotype itself: As the CDR3 is not closed by the conserved phenylalanine or tryptophan, this likely results from a read error. The rearrangement joins TRBV11-2 to TRBJ2-7; 7 nucleotides align to TRBD2. CDR3 length: 16 amino acids. Germline loops: CDR1 SGHAT, CDR2 FQNNGV. V lost 5 bases to trimming and J lost 5 bases; unmatched junction nucleotides: 15. The CDR3: CASSHGTIELAHEQYL. As DNA, the CDR3 is TGTGCCAGCAGCCACGGGACTATCGAGCTAGCCCACGAGCAGTACTTA.

Comment on this clonotype: Sequence at one end of the junction differs from germline and may be a read error. This sequence joins TRBV12-3 or TRBV12-4 and TRBJ1-6; possible D gene TRBD1, 6 bases. There are 14 residues in the CDR3. The CDR3 nucleotides read TGTGACAGCAGGCAATCAGGGGTCGGGTTACCCCTCCACTTT. Translation: CDSRQSGVGLPLHF.

Comment on this clonotype: A single base separates this from a much larger clone, so it may be a read error. The chain uses TRBV2 and TRBJ2-7, with D perhaps matching TRBD2 (6 bases). The CDR3 totals 12 residues. Deletions cut 8 bases from V and 3 bases from J, with 11 bases between. Germline-derived CDR1 and CDR2 are SNHLY and FYNNEI. CDR3 region: CASYWDFYEQYF. The CDR3 DNA sequence: TGTGCCAGCTACTGGGACTTCTACGAGCAGTACTTC.

As to this clonotype: The conserved final phenylalanine or tryptophan is absent from the CDR3, which likely points to a read error. The rearrangement uses TRBV11-1 and TRBJ2-4, with TRBD2 matching over 10 bases. Germline V gene sequence: CDR1 SGHAT, CDR2 FQDESV (reference sequence). The CDR3 loop spans 17 amino acids. Here the CDR3 DNA reads TGTGACAGCAGCATTCCCGGAACTAGCGGGACCAAAAACATTCAGTACTCC. Amino acids: CDSSIPGTSGTKNIQYS.

About this clonotype itself: This may arise from a read error, as a much more abundant clone is one base away. The DNA for the CDR3 is TGTGCCAGCAGCTTAGGGGATAGCGGGGTTGGCGACGAGCTGTTCTTC. It yields the protein CASSLGDSGVGDELFF. The V and J genes are TRBV11-2 and TRBJ2-1, with TRBD2 matching over 8 bases. CDR1 and CDR2 from the germline V gene are SGHAT and FQNNGV. The CDR3 sequence is 16 residues long. The variable domain in full, completed from reference TRBV11-2 and TRBJ2-1, reads EAGVAQSPRYKIIEKRQSVAFWCNPISGHATLYWYQQILGQGPKLLIQFQNNGVVDDSQLPKDRFSAERLKGVDSTLKIQPAKLEDSAVYLCASSLGDSGVGDELFFGPGTRLTVL.

This clonotype was seen only once. One end of the junction fails to match germline, which may point to a read error. V gene TRBV7-8 combines with J gene TRBJ2-3; 15 nucleotides match TRBD2. The CDR3 runs 16 residues. Per the germline V gene, CDR1 is SGHVS and CDR2 is FQNEAQ. For the CDR3, the DNA is TGTGTCAGCAGCTCCCCCGGGACTAGCGGGAGGAATACGCTGTATTTT. It yields the protein CVSSSPGTSGRNTLYF.

Regarding this clonotype: The germline gene is not matched at one end of the junction; a read error may be the cause. The rearrangement links TRBV20-1 to TRBJ2-7; D assignment may be TRBD1 or TRBD2 (5 bases each). Per germline, CDR1 DFQATT and CDR2 SNEGSKA (reference sequence). CDR3 size: 12 residues. Here the CDR3 reads CSAKWDAYDQYF. CDR3 nucleotides: TGCAGTGCTAAATGGGACGCATACGATCAGTACTTC.

This clonotype was detected only a few times. The conserved phenylalanine or tryptophan is not found at the CDR3 terminus, so this likely reflects a read error. V usage is TRBV12-3 or TRBV12-4 and J usage is TRBJ2-3; 7 nucleotides line up with TRBD2. The CDR3 totals 15 residues. V trimming: 8 bases; J trimming: 6 bases; junction bases outside the gene matches: 14. DNA for the CDR3: TGTGCCAGCGAGAAGGGGCGGGAGTTACCCGATACGCAGTATTCT. Translating it yields CASEKGRELPDTQYS.

Concerning this clonotype: One end of the junction varies from germline; a read error may be responsible. The chain carries TRBV5-6 and TRBJ1-2; TRBD1 aligns across 8 bases. The germline gives CDR1 SGHDT, CDR2 YYEEEE. The CDR3 extends over 12 amino acids. CDR3 bases: TGTGCCAGCAACTTGGAACCAGGGGGCTACACCTTT. Its protein product is CASNLEPGGYTF. The full variable domain, its missing parts supplied by reference TRBV5-6 and TRBJ1-2, is DAGVTQSPTHLIKTRGQQVTLRCSPKSGHDTVSWYQQALGQGPQFIFQYYEEEERQRGNFPDRFSGHQFPNYSSELNVNALLLGDSALYLCASNLEPGGYTFGSGTRLTVV.

Comment on this clonotype: An end of the junction does not agree with germline; a read error may underlie this. The gene calls are TRBV11-2 and TRBJ2-3; no definite D call. The CDR3 covers 14 residues. Germline assignment: CDR1 SGHAT and CDR2 FQNNGV. Here the CDR3 reads CASSPPDRADTPYF. CDR3 DNA sequence: TGTGCCAGCAGCCCCCCGGACCGTGCAGATACGCCGTATTTT.